This is a list of T cell receptor beta chains from one sample in a study of blood T cells in healthy people across ages. TCRdb ran MiXCR on the 5' RACE reads and lists one entry per CDR3 protein. The table shows 920,000 or so distinct CDR3 sequences, with under 55% occurring only once. Sequencing was carried out using blood. Receptor source: a woman in her sixties in good health. CDR3s include the opening cysteine and the closing phenylalanine or tryptophan. A D gene is named only where the DNA matches it firmly. The size field is filled for only some rows; it gives once, few, many or a size class.

clone size	D gene	J gene	V gene	CDR3 protein	CDR3 DNA
few	NA	TRBJ2-7	TRBV6-5	CASSTGLNYEQYF	TGTGCCAGCAGTACCGGGCTTAACTACGAGCAGTACTTC
NA	TRBD2	TRBJ2-1	TRBV12-3/TRBV12-4	CASSLAGGLDEQFF	TGTGCCAGCAGTTTAGCGGGAGGGCTCGATGAGCAGTTCTTC
many	NA	TRBJ2-5	TRBV9	CASSVEAGQETQYF	TGTGCCAGCAGCGTAGAGGCGGGACAAGAGACCCAGTACTTC
many	TRBD2	TRBJ2-7	TRBV6-5	CASSYYSGASGSYEQYF	TGTGCCAGCAGTTACTATTCCGGGGCTAGCGGGAGCTACGAGCAGTACTTC
NA	TRBD2	TRBJ2-7	TRBV7-9	CASSRSAGVPLNYEQYF	TGTGCCAGCAGCCGATCAGCGGGAGTACCGCTGAACTACGAGCAGTACTTC
NA	TRBD2	TRBJ2-1	TRBV20-1	CSARPGTSGKVVSSYNEQFF	TGCAGTGCTAGACCCGGGACTAGCGGGAAAGTCGTGAGCTCCTACAATGAGCAGTTCTTC
NA	NA	TRBJ2-7	TRBV20-1	CSAARESLYEQYF	TGCAGTGCGGCTCGGGAATCCCTTTACGAGCAGTACTTC
NA	TRBD2	TRBJ2-3	TRBV20-1	CSARGTSGRALDTQYF	TGCAGCGCTAGGGGAACTAGCGGGAGGGCCTTAGATACGCAGTATTTT
NA	NA	TRBJ2-3	TRBV9	CASSAQVTSTDTQYF	TGTGCCAGCAGCGCGCAGGTCACTAGCACAGATACGCAGTATTTT
NA	NA	TRBJ2-5	TRBV2	CASRTGSGSLGEQYF	TGTGCCAGCAGAACGGGGTCAGGGTCTTTGGGTGAGCAGTACTTC
NA	TRBD1	TRBJ1-1	TRBV29-1	CSAGTGRDTEAFF	TGCAGCGCGGGGACAGGGCGAGACACTGAAGCTTTCTTT
NA	NA	TRBJ1-2	TRBV7-9	CASSFEEGYTF	TGTGCCAGCAGCTTCGAGGAGGGCTACACCTTC
NA	NA	TRBJ2-2	TRBV5-1	CASSLASNTGELFF	TGTGCCAGCAGCTTGGCGAGTAACACCGGGGAGCTGTTTTTT
few	TRBD2	TRBJ2-7	TRBV25-1	CASSEFGTRFDEQYF	TGTGCCAGCAGTGAATTTGGGACTAGGTTCGACGAGCAGTACTTC
NA	NA	TRBJ2-3	TRBV5-1	CASSLAKVRYF	TGCGCCAGCAGCCTCGCCAAGGTGCGGTATTTT